Below are 30 T cell receptor beta chains sequenced from a single sample in a study of T cells in tuberculosis. After thawing and overnight rest, PBMC were stained with GMM-loaded CD1B tetramer, viability dye and anti-CD3 for sorting. The lipid loaded on the CD1B tetramers was C32 glucose monomycolate from Rhodococcus equi. Here immunoSEQ multiplex PCR was the method, and the copy in TCRdb shows in-frame clones only, minus some. The sample has more than 70,000 clones, approximately 90% seen once. Sequencing used CD1b-GMM tetramer-negative cells sorted from PBMCs. The receptors derive from an adult woman with latent tuberculosis.

This chain links TRBV5-6 with TRBJ2-2, with D tentatively TRBD2 (6 bases). CDR1 and CDR2 (germline): SGHDT, YYEEEE. V lost 2 bases and J lost 4, with 12 bases in between. The length of the CDR3 is 15 residues. This CDR3 reads CASSFAGMGTGELFF. CDR3 in DNA: TGTGCCAGCAGCTTTGCGGGGATGGGCACCGGGGAGCTGTTTTTT. Supplemented by reference TRBV5-6 and TRBJ2-2, the full variable domain reads DAGVTQSPTHLIKTRGQQVTLRCSPKSGHDTVSWYQQALGQGPQFIFQYYEEEERQRGNFPDRFSGHQFPNYSSELNVNALLLGDSALYLCASSFAGMGTGELFFGEGSRLTVL.

The rearrangement joins TRBV7-2 to TRBJ1-5; D may be TRBD1 (5 bases). The CDR3 is 14 amino acids. Trimming took off 5 bases at V and 6 bases at J, with 14 bases between the two ends. Germline CDR1 and CDR2: SGHTA and FQGNSA. CDR3 in amino acids: CASSRGGTSQPQHF. The DNA for the CDR3 is TGTGCCAGCAGCCGGGGGGGTACTAGTCAGCCCCAGCATTTT. The full variable domain, its missing parts supplied by reference TRBV7-2 and TRBJ1-5, is GAGVSQSPSNKVTEKGKDVELRCDPISGHTALYWYRQSLGQGLEFLIYFQGNSAPDKSGLPSDRFSAERTGGSVSTLTIQRTQQEDSAVYLCASSRGGTSQPQHFGDGTRLSIL.

This sequence joins TRBV18 and TRBJ1-2, with TRBD1 as a possible D gene (6 bases). Trimming stripped 5 bases from V and 6 bases from J, with 16 bases between. From germline, CDR1 is KGHSH and CDR2 LQKENI. This CDR3 has 14 residues. CDR3 in amino acids: CASSEIDRIDGYTF. The DNA of the CDR3 is TGTGCCAGCTCAGAGATAGACAGGATCGATGGCTACACCTTC.

The chain recombines TRBV10-2 with TRBJ2-5; 7 nucleotides match TRBD2. Losses at the gene ends were 0 bases for V and 2 bases for J; bases not matched to a gene: 9. Per the germline V gene, CDR1 is WSHSY and CDR2 is SAAADI. The CDR3 is made up of 17 amino acids. The CDR3 bases are TGCGCCAGCAGTGAGTCGAAAGCCTGGGGGGGACAAGAGACCCAGTACTTC. Its protein product is CASSESKAWGGQETQYF.

The CDR3 DNA sequence: TGTGCCATGGGAGGGGGGCTCCAAGAGACCCAGTACTTC. Its translation is CAMGGGLQETQYF. The V and J genes are TRBV10-3 and TRBJ2-5, with D perhaps TRBD2 (7 bases). Germline V gene lookup returns CDR1 ENHRY and CDR2 SYGVKD. The CDR3 has 13 residues. Trimming stripped 9 bases from V and 1 base from J, with 12 bases between.

V usage is TRBV4-1 and J usage is TRBJ1-3; D might be TRBD1 (6 bases). The V gene lost 2 bases and the J gene lost 0 bases, with 20 bases spanning the gap. The CDR3 spans 19 residues. Germline V gene lookup returns CDR1 MGHRA and CDR2 YSYEKL. The CDR3 loop is CASSQTGPRGNPSGNTIYF. As DNA, the CDR3 is TGCGCCAGCAGCCAAACCGGCCCCAGGGGAAACCCCTCTGGAAACACCATATATTTT.

This sequence joins TRBV2 and TRBJ2-5; 10 bases are shared with TRBD2. V lost 6 bases, J lost 1 base, and 5 bases stayed unmatched. The CDR3 covers 15 residues. Looked up from germline, CDR1 is SNHLY and CDR2 is FYNNEI. CDR3 amino acids: CASRGAGGRQETQYF. The CDR3 DNA reads TGTGCCAGCAGAGGAGCGGGGGGGCGCCAAGAGACCCAGTACTTC. Together with reference TRBV2 and TRBJ2-5, the CDR3 gives the full variable domain: EPEVTQTPSHQVTQMGQEVILRCVPISNHLYFYWYRQILGQKVEFLVSFYNNEISEKSEIFDDQFSVERPDGSNFTLKIRSTKLEDSAMYFCASRGAGGRQETQYFGPGTRLLVL.

V is TRBV2 and J is TRBJ2-1; D remains ambiguous. Per germline, CDR1 SNHLY and CDR2 FYNNEI. V lost 6 bases to trimming and J lost 0 bases, with 9 bases between them. The CDR3 spans 14 residues. The CDR3 DNA reads as TGTGCCAGCAGACTCGCTAGCTCCTACAATGAGCAGTTCTTC. Its protein product is CASRLASSYNEQFF. Based on the CDR3 plus reference TRBV2 and TRBJ2-1, the full variable domain is EPEVTQTPSHQVTQMGQEVILRCVPISNHLYFYWYRQILGQKVEFLVSFYNNEISEKSEIFDDQFSVERPDGSNFTLKIRSTKLEDSAMYFCASRLASSYNEQFFGPGTRLTVL.

This sequence joins TRBV4-1 and TRBJ2-3, with 12 positions matching TRBD2. This CDR3 comprises 17 residues. Germline V gene data show CDR1 as MGHRA and CDR2 as YSYEKL. The V gene end was trimmed by 1 base and the J gene end by 2 bases; junction bases not matched to a gene: 4. CDR3 loop: CASSQALAGGFTDTQYF. The DNA for the CDR3 is TGCGCCAGCAGCCAAGCACTAGCGGGGGGTTTCACAGATACGCAGTATTTT.

This clone came up a few times. V usage is TRBV10-2 and J usage is TRBJ1-5; tentative D call: TRBD1 (6 bases). Germline V gives CDR1 WSHSY, CDR2 SAAADI. The V end lost 6 bases, the J end lost 3 bases, and 15 bases lay between the germline ends. CDR3 length: 15 amino acids. The CDR3 loop reads CASSPTQGTNQPQHF. The CDR3 DNA is TGCGCCAGCAGCCCTACACAGGGTACCAATCAGCCCCAGCATTTT.

V and J are TRBV10-3 and TRBJ2-2; 13 bases are a match to TRBD2. J was trimmed by 6 bases and V by 8 bases; bases with no gene match: 9. The germline gives CDR1 ENHRY, CDR2 SYGVKD. The CDR3 consists of 16 residues. The CDR3 DNA reads as TGTGCCATCGCCGAGACTAGCGGGGGGAGCGCCGGGGAGCTGTTTTTT. Residues: CAIAETSGGSAGELFF.

The gene calls are TRBV7-3 and TRBJ2-3; D is uncertain. Germline CDR1 is SGHTA and CDR2 is FQGTGA. V shed 2 bases and J shed 10 bases, with 13 bases lying between them. The CDR3 is made up of 13 amino acids. CDR3 in DNA: TGTGCCAGCAGCTTAGACAAGAAAGCTCCGCAGTATTTT. Residues: CASSLDKKAPQYF. Drawing the rest from reference TRBV7-3 and TRBJ2-3, the complete variable domain is GAGVSQTPSNKVTEKGKYVELRCDPISGHTALYWYRQSLGQGPEFLIYFQGTGAADDSGLPNDRFFAVRPEGSVSTLKIQRTERGDSAVYLCASSLDKKAPQYFGPGTRLTVL.

The V and J genes are TRBV6-1 and TRBJ2-5; 9 bases line up with TRBD2. This CDR3 spans 14 amino acids. Germline CDR1 reads MNHNS; CDR2 reads SASEGT. As DNA, the CDR3 is TGTGCAGGAGATCGCGGGGGGGGACAAGAGACCCAGTACTTC. Amino acids: CAGDRGGGQETQYF.

This chain joins TRBV11-2 and TRBJ2-1, with a weak D call TRBD2 (6 bases). Germline lookup yields CDR1 SGHAT and CDR2 FQNNGV. CDR3 size: 14 residues. V dropped 2 bases and J dropped 3 bases, with 8 bases sitting between them. The CDR3 is CASSLTEGYNEQFF. CDR3 bases: TGTGCCAGCAGCTTAACGGAGGGCTACAATGAGCAGTTCTTC.

The CDR3 bases are TGTGCCAGCAGTTACTCGCGGTCAGCGAACAATGAGCAGTTCTTC. Its protein product is CASSYSRSANNEQFF. The chain couples TRBV6-5 to TRBJ2-1; D ambiguous. V dropped 0 bases and J dropped 5 bases, with 11 bases sitting between them. CDR1 and CDR2 from the germline V gene are MNHEY and SVGAGI. CDR3 length: 15 residues.

This clone was detected once. This chain uses TRBV5-1 with TRBJ1-1; TRBD1 agrees at 7 bases. CDR1 and CDR2 from the germline V gene are SGHRS and YFSETQ. The CDR3 length is 16 residues. The V gene end was trimmed by 4 bases and the J gene end by 2 bases; junction bases not matched to a gene: 11. CDR3 sequence: CASSPNPGQQNTEAFF. In DNA, the CDR3 is TGCGCCAGCAGCCCGAACCCGGGACAGCAAAACACTGAAGCTTTCTTT.

The chain couples TRBV27 to TRBJ1-1; D unclear. Germline loops: CDR1 MNHEY, CDR2 SMNVEV (reference sequence). This CDR3 contains 13 residues. With 8 bases removed from V and 2 bases from J, the gap between germline ends came to 12 bases. CDR3 bases: TGTGCCAGCGCCCCCCGAACTAACACTGAAGCTTTCTTT. It translates to CASAPRTNTEAFF.

V and J are TRBV6-1 and TRBJ1-6; D not resolved. CDR3 size: 14 residues. V dropped 4 bases and J dropped 6 bases, with 10 bases sitting between them. The germline gives CDR1 MNHNS, CDR2 SASEGT. The CDR3 DNA is TGTGCCAGCAGTGTCCCATTCGGTAATTCACCCCTCCACTTT. Its translation: CASSVPFGNSPLHF.

The genes are TRBV6-1 and TRBJ2-5, with 7 nucleotides matching TRBD1. This CDR3 is 14 amino acids long. J was trimmed by 5 bases and V by 5 bases; bases with no gene match: 8. The germline CDR1 and CDR2 sequences are MNHNS and SASEGT. CDR3 sequence: CASSPTGVKETQYF. CDR3 DNA: TGTGCCAGCAGTCCCACAGGGGTTAAGGAGACCCAGTACTTC.

This clone was counted a single time. The chain employs TRBV14 and TRBJ2-3; 8 bases are shared with TRBD2. This CDR3 is 15 amino acids long. Unmatched junction bases numbered 4, after V lost 4 bases and J lost 1 base. The germline CDR1 and CDR2 sequences are SGHDN and FVKESK. The CDR3 DNA reads as TGTGCCAGCAGCCGTAGCGGGATACGCACAGATACGCAGTATTTT. It yields the protein CASSRSGIRTDTQYF.

V is TRBV29-1 and J is TRBJ1-2; maybe TRBD1 (5 bases). The CDR3 extends over 14 amino acids. Trimming stripped 6 bases from V and 0 bases from J, with 14 bases between. Germline assignment: CDR1 SQVTM and CDR2 ANQGSEA. CDR3 amino acids: CSVARGTANYGYTF. In DNA form, the CDR3 reads TGCAGCGTCGCCCGGGGGACCGCTAACTATGGCTACACCTTC.

This clone has a single count. This chain uses TRBV28 with TRBJ1-2; perhaps TRBD1 as D (5 bases). Germline CDR1 is MDHEN and CDR2 is SYDVKM. V lost 2 bases, J lost 8 bases, and 12 bases lay in between. The CDR3 has 13 amino acids. CDR3 nucleotides: TGTGCCAGCAGTTTAGCCAGGCGGGGGGGCTACACCTTC. Translating gives CASSLARRGGYTF.

The J gene is TRBJ2-2, the V gene TRBV11-3, with no clear D. Germline V lookup: CDR1 SGHNT, CDR2 YENEEA. The CDR3 has 14 residues. V was clipped by 8 bases and J by 3 bases, with 13 bases between them. CDR3 protein: CASCADTHTGELFF. The CDR3 DNA reads as TGTGCCAGCTGCGCCGACACGCACACCGGGGAGCTGTTTTTT.

This rearrangement joins TRBV19 to TRBJ2-6; D is possibly TRBD2 (5 bases). Trimming took off 3 bases at V and 5 bases at J, with 11 bases between the two ends. Germline CDR1 and CDR2: LNHDA and SQIVND (reference sequence). The CDR3 is 15 amino acids. The CDR3, as DNA: TGTGCCAGTAGTATTGAGGGTGAGAGGGCCAACGTCCTGACTTTC. Protein sequence: CASSIEGERANVLTF.

This rearrangement joins TRBV7-8 to TRBJ2-7, with D perhaps TRBD1 (6 bases). This CDR3 spans 15 amino acids. V was trimmed by 2 bases and J by 3 bases, leaving 14 bases between them. In germline, CDR1 is SGHVS, CDR2 FQNEAQ. The CDR3 loop is CASSLRQGKNYEQYF. For the CDR3, the DNA is TGTGCCAGCAGCTTACGCCAGGGGAAAAACTACGAGCAGTACTTC.

The chain links TRBV7-2 to TRBJ2-4; D uncertain. The CDR3 spans 15 residues. CDR1 is SGHTA, CDR2 FQGNSA, per germline. Trimming removed 4 bases from V and 0 bases from J, with 10 bases in between. In nucleotides, the CDR3 is TGTGCCAGCAGCTCCGTCCTCCTAGCCAAAAACATTCAGTACTTC. This sequence encodes CASSSVLLAKNIQYF.

This clone showed up just once. The rearrangement uses TRBV7-3 and TRBJ2-3; the match to TRBD2 covers 14 bases. The CDR3 is made up of 15 amino acids. Germline trimming cut 5 bases from V and 4 bases from J; bases unmatched to any gene: 2. CDR1 and CDR2 (germline): SGHTA, FQGTGA. The DNA of the CDR3 is TGTGCCAGCAGCCGGACTAGCGGGGGGTCAGATACGCAGTATTTT. It specifies CASSRTSGGSDTQYF.

The chain uses TRBV9 and TRBJ2-1; the D is unclear. CDR1 and CDR2 from the germline V gene are SGDLS and YYNGEE. The CDR3 is 15 amino acids. Trimming left V 0 bases short and J 0 bases short, with 7 bases between. The CDR3: CASSVDLSSYNEQFF. The CDR3 DNA sequence: TGTGCCAGCAGCGTAGATCTCTCCTCCTACAATGAGCAGTTCTTC. Supplemented by reference TRBV9 and TRBJ2-1, the full variable domain reads DSGVTQTPKHLITATGQRVTLRCSPRSGDLSVYWYQQSLDQGLQFLIQYYNGEERAKGNILERFSAQQFPDLHSELNLSSLELGDSALYFCASSVDLSSYNEQFFGPGTRLTVL.

The rearrangement uses TRBV7-9 and TRBJ1-6; TRBD1 might be the D (6 bases). Germline V lookup: CDR1 SEHNR, CDR2 FQNEAQ (reference sequence). The V gene lost 1 base and the J gene lost 2 bases, with 15 bases spanning the gap. The CDR3 has 18 amino acids. The chain's CDR3 is CASSLVGQPSTYNSPLHF. The CDR3 coding sequence is TGTGCCAGCAGCTTAGTGGGACAACCTTCCACCTATAATTCACCCCTCCACTTT.

The chain has TRBV11-1 and TRBJ2-1; no reliable D call. In germline, CDR1 is SGHAT, CDR2 FQDESV (reference sequence). Deletions cut 2 bases from V and 8 bases from J, with 7 bases between. CDR3 length: 12 amino acids. The CDR3 DNA follows: TGTGCCAGCAGCTTAATCGCGTATGAGCAGTTCTTC. This translates into CASSLIAYEQFF.